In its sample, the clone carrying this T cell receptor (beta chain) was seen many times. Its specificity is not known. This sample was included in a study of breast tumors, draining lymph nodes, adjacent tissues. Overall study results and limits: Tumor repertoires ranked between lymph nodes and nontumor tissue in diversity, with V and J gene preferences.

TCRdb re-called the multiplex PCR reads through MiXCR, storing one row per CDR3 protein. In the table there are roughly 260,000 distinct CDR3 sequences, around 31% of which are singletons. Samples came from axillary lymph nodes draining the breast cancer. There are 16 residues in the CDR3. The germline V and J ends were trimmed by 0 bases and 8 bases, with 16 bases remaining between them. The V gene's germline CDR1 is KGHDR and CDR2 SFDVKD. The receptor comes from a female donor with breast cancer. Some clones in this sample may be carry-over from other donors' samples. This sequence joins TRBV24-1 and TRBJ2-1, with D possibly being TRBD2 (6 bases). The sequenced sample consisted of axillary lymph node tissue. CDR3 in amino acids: CATSDLNGAGRDEQFF. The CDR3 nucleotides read TGTGCCACCAGTGATTTGAATGGGGCGGGACGGGATGAGCAGTTCTTC.